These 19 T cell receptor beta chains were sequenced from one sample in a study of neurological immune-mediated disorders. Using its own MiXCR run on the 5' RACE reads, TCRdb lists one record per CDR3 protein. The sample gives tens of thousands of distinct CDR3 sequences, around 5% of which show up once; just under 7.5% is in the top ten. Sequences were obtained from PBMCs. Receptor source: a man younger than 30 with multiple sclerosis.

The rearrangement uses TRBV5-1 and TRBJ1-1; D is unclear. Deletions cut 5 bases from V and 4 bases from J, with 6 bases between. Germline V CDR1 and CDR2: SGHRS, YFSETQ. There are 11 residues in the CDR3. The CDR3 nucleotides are TGCGCCAGCAGTCAGAGCACTGAAGCTTTCTTT. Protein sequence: CASSQSTEAFF.

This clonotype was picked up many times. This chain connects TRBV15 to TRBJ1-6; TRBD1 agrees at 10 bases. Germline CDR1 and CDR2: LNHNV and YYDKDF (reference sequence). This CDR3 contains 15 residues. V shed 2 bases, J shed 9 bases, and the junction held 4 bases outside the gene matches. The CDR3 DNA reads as TGTGCCACCAGCAGAAGACAGGGGGCCGGTTCACCCCTCCACTTT. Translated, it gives CATSRRQGAGSPLHF.

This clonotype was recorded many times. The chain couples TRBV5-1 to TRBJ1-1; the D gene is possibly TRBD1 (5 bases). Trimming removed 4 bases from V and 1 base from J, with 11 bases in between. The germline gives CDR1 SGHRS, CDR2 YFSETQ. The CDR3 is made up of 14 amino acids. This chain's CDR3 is CASSSDRPNTEAFF. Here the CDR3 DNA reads TGCGCCAGCAGCAGCGACAGACCGAACACTGAAGCTTTCTTT.

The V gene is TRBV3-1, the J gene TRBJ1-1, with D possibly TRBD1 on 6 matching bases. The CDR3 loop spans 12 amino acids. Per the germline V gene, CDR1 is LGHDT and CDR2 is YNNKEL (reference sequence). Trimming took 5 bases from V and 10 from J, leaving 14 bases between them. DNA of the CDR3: TGTGCCAGCAGCGTAAAGGGGGAGGGAGCTTTCTTT. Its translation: CASSVKGEGAFF.

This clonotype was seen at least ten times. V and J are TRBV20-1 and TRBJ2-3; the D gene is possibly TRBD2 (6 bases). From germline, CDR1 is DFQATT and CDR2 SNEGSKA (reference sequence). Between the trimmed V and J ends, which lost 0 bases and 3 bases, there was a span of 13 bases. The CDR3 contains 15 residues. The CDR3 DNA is TGCAGTGCTAGAGAGGAGGGTAGGCGGACAGATACGCAGTATTTT. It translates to CSAREEGRRTDTQYF.

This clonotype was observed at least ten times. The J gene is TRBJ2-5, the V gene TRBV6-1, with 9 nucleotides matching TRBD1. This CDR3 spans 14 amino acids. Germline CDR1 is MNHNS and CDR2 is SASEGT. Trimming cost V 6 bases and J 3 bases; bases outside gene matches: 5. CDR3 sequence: CASRKDRGEETQYF. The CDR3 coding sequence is TGTGCCAGCAGGAAAGACAGGGGGGAAGAGACCCAGTACTTC.

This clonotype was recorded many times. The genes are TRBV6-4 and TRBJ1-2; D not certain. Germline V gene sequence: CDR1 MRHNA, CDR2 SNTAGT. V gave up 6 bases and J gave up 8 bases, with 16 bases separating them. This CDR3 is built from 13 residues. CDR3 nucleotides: TGTGCCAGCAGCGCTGAGGTAAAGGGCGGCTACACCTTC. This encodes CASSAEVKGGYTF.

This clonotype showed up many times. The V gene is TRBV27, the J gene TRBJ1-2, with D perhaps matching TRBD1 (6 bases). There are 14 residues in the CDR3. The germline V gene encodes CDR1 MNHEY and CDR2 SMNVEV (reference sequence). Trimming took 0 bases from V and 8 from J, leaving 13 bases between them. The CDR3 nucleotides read TGTGCCAGCAGTTTATCACTTACAGGGCCCGGCTACACCTTC. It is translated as CASSLSLTGPGYTF.

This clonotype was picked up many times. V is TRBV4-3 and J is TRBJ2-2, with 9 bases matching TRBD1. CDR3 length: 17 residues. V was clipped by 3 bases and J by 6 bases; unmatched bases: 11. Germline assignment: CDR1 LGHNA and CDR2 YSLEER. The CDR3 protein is CASSHRGPGQGSGELFF. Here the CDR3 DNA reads TGCGCCAGCAGCCACCGCGGACCGGGACAGGGCTCCGGGGAGCTGTTTTTT.

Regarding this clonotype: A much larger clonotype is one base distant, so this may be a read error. The CDR3 spells CANSLGTFFPTGELFF. The CDR3 nucleotides read TGTGCCAACAGCTTAGGGACTTTTTTTCCCACCGGGGAGCTGTTTTTT. The chain has TRBV7-2 and TRBJ2-2; D might be TRBD2 (6 bases). The CDR3 runs to 16 residues. Germline V lookup: CDR1 SGHTA, CDR2 FQGNSA.

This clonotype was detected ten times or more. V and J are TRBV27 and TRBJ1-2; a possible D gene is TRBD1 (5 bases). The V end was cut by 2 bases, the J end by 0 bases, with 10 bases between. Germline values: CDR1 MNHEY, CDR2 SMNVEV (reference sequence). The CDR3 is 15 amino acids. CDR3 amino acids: CASSLRSGSNYGYTF. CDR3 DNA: TGTGCCAGCAGTTTAAGATCAGGGTCTAACTATGGCTACACCTTC.

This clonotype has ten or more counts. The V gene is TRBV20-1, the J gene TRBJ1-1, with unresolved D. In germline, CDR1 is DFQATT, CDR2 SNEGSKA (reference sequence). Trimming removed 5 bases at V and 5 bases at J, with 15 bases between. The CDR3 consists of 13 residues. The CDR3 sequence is CSAGRRLWTEAFF. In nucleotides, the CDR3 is TGCAGTGCTGGGAGGAGACTGTGGACTGAAGCTTTCTTT.

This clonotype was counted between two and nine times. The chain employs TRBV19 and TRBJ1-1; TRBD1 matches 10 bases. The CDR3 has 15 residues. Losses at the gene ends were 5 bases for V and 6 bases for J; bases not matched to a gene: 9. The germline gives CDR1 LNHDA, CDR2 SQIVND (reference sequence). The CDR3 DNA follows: TGTGCCAGTAGTCGGCGGGACAGGGGTGGGCCTGAAGCTTTCTTT. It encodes CASSRRDRGGPEAFF.

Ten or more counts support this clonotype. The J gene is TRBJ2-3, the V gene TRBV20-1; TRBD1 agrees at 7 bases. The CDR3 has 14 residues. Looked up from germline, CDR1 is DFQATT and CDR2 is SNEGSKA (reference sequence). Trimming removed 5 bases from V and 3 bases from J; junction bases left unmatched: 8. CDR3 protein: CSAARDSITDTQYF. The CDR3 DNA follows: TGCAGTGCTGCCCGGGACAGTATAACAGATACGCAGTATTTT.

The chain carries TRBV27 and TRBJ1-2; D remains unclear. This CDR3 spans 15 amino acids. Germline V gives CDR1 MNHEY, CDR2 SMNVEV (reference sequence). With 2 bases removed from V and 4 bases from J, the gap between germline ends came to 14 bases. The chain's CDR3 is CASSLPPEAPYGYTF. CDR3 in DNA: TGTGCCAGCAGTTTACCGCCCGAGGCCCCCTATGGCTACACCTTC.

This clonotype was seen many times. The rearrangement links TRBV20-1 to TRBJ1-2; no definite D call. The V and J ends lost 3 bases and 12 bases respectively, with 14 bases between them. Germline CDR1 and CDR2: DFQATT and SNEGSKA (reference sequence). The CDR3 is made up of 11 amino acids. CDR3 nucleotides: TGCAGTGCTAGGAGGCGGTTGATCAACACCTTC. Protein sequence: CSARRRLINTF.

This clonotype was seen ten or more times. CDR3 DNA: TGTGCCAGCAGCTTAATGGGCTGGGATGAAAAACTGTTTTTT. It codes for CASSLMGWDEKLFF. The rearrangement joins TRBV7-8 to TRBJ1-4; D remains ambiguous. Trimming took off 2 bases at V and 6 bases at J, with 10 bases between the two ends. The CDR3 is 14 amino acids. The germline V gene encodes CDR1 SGHVS and CDR2 FQNEAQ.

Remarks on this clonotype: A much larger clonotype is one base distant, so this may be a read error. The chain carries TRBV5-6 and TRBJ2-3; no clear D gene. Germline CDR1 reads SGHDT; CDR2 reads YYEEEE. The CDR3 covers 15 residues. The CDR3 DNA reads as TGTGCCAGCAGCCCGGAGACTGGATTTGGAGATAAGCAGTATTTT. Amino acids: CASSPETGFGDKQYF. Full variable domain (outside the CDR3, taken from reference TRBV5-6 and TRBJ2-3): DAGVTQSPTHLIKTRGQQVTLRCSPKSGHDTVSWYQQALGQGPQFIFQYYEEEERQRGNFPDRFSGHQFPNYSSELNVNALLLGDSALYLCASSPETGFGDKQYFGPGTRLTVL.

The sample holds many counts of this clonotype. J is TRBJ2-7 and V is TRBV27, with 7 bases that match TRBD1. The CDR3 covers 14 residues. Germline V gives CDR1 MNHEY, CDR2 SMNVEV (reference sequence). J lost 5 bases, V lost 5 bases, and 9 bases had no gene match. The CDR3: CASSLQGSRNEQYF. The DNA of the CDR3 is TGTGCCAGCAGTCTACAGGGGAGCAGAAACGAGCAGTACTTC.